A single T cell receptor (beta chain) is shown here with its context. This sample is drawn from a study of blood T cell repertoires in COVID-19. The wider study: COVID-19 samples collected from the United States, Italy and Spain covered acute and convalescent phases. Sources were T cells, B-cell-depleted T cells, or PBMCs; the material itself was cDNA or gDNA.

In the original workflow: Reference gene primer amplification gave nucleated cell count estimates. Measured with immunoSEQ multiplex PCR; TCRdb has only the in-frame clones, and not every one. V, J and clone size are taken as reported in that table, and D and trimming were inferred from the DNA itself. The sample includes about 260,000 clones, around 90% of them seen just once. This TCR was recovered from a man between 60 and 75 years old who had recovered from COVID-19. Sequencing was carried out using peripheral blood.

This CDR3 reads CASSPLERGDGYTF. DNA for the CDR3: TGTGCCAGCAGCCCACTCGAGCGGGGGGATGGCTACACCTTC. The gene calls are TRBV7-9 and TRBJ1-2, with TRBD1 as a possible D gene (5 bases). V was shortened by 5 bases and J by 6 bases, with 16 bases between the two germline ends. Germline V gene sequence: CDR1 SEHNR, CDR2 FQNEAQ (reference sequence). The CDR3 consists of 14 residues.